A single T cell receptor beta chain is shown here with its context. The entry originates in a study of T cell responses to AZD1222 COVID-19 vaccine. Produced via immunoSEQ multiplex PCR; TCRdb's table is partial and in-frame only. The sample consists of more than 110,000 clones, under 95% of them appearing once. Sample: peripheral blood, taken on day 0 of AZD1222 vaccination. The sequence was obtained from an adult in good health.

CDR3 in DNA: TGCGCCAGCAGCCCTCACCAGGGGTGGGGGGCCAACGTCCTGACTTTC. Translating gives CASSPHQGWGANVLTF. The chain carries TRBV4-1 and TRBJ2-6, with D possibly being TRBD1 (6 bases). Germline lookup yields CDR1 MGHRA and CDR2 YSYEKL. This CDR3 comprises 16 residues. V dropped 4 bases and J dropped 4 bases, with 14 bases sitting between them.